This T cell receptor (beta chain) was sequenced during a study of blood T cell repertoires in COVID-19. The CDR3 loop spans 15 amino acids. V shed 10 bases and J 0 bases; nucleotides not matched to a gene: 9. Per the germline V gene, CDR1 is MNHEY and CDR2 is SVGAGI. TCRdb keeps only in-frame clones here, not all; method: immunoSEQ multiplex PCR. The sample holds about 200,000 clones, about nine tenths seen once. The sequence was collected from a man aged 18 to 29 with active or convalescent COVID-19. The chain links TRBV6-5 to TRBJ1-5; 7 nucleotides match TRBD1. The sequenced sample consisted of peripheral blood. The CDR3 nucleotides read TGTGCCACCGGGACAGAGGTTTATAGCAATCAGCCCCAGCATTTT. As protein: CATGTEVYSNQPQHF.